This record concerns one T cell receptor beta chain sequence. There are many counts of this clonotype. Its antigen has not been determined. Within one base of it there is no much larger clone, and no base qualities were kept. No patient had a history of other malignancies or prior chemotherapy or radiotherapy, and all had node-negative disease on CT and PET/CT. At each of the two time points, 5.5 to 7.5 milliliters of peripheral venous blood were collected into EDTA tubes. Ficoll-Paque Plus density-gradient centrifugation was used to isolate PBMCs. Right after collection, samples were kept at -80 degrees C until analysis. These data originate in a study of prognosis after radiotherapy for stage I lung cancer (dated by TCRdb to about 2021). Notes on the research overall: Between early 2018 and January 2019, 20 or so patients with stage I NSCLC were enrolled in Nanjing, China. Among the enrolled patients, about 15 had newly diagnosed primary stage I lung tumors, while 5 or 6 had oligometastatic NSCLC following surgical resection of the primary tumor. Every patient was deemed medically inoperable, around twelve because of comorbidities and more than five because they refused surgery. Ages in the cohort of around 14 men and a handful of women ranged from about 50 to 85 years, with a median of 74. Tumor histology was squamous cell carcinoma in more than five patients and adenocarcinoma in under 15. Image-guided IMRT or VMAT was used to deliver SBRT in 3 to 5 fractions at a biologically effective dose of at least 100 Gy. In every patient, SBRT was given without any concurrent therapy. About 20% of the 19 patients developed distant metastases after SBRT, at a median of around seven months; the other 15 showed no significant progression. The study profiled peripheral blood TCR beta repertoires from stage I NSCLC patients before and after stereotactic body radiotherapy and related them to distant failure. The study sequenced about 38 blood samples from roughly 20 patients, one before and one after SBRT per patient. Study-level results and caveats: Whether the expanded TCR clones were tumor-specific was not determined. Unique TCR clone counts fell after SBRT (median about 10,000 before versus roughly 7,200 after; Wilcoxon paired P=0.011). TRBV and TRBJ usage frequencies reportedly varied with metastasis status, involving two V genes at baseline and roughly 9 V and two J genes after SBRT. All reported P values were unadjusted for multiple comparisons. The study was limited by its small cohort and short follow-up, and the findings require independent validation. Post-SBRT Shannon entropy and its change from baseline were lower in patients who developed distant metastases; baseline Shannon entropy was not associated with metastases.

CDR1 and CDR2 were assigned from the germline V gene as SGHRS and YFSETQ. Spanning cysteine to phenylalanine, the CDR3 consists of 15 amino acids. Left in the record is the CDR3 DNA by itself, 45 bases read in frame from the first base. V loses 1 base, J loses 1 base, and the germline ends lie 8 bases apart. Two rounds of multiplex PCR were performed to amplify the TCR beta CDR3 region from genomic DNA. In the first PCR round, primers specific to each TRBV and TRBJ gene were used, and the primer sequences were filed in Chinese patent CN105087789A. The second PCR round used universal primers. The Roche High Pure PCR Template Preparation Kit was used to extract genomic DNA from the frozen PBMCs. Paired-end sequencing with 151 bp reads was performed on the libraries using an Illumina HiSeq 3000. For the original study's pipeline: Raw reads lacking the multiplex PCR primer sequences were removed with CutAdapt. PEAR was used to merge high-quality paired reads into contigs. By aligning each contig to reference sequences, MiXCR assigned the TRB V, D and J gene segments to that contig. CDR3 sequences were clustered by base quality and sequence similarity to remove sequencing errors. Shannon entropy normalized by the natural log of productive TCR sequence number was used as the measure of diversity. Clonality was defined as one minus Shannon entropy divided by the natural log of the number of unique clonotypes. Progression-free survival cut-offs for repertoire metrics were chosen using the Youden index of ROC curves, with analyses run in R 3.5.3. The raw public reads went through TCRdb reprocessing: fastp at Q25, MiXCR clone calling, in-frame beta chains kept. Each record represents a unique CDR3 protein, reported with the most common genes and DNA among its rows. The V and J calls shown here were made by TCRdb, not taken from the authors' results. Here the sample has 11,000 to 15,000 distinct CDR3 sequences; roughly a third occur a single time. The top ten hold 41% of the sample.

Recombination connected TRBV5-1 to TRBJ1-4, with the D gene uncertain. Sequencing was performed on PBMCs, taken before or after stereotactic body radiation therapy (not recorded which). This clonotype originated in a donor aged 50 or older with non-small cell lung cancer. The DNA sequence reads TGCGCCAGCAGCTTGAGCGGCGGAACTAATGAAAAACTGTTTTTT. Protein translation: CASSLSGGTNEKLFF.